These T cell receptor beta chains were read from a single sample in a study of spatial heterogeneity in lung cancer. TCRdb itself ran the 5' RACE reads through MiXCR, one entry per CDR3 protein. This sample has under 80,000 distinct CDR3 sequences; 6.3% occur once, and the top ten carry under 15%. Sequenced material: PBMCs, taken at surgery. The receptors originated from a female donor with early-stage non-small cell lung cancer. Each CDR3 is given with its conserved first and last residue. D genes are given only for firm matches. Clone size appears in some rows only: once, few, many, or a class for an expanded clone.

V gene	clone size	J gene	D gene	CDR3 protein	CDR3 DNA
TRBV5-1	many	TRBJ1-1	TRBD1	CASSPDRATEAFF	TGCGCCAGCAGCCCCGACAGGGCCACTGAAGCTTTCTTT
TRBV20-1	-	TRBJ2-7	-	CSARDPGGLTYEQYF	TGCAGTGCTAGAGATCCGGGCGGGTTAACCTACGAGCAGTACTTC
TRBV6-6	many	TRBJ2-7	-	CASSPDGVLAYEQYF	TGTGCCAGCAGCCCGGACGGAGTCCTCGCCTACGAGCAGTACTTC
TRBV12-3/TRBV12-4	-	TRBJ2-5	-	CASSLGRGETQYF	TGTGCCAGCAGTTTGGGCAGGGGAGAGACCCAGTACTTC
TRBV2	many	TRBJ1-3	-	CASSAEQIGNTIYF	TGTGCCAGCAGCGCCGAACAGATTGGAAACACCATATATTTT
TRBV6-1	many	TRBJ1-5	-	CASSGRGAQPQHF	TGTGCCAGCAGTGGACGCGGGGCTCAGCCCCAGCATTTT
TRBV5-1	many	TRBJ2-3	TRBD2	CASSIAGEGTDTQYF	TGCGCCAGCAGCATAGCGGGAGAAGGGACAGATACGCAGTATTTT
TRBV12-3/TRBV12-4	many	TRBJ2-3	-	CASSLTALTDTQYF	TGTGCCAGCAGTTTAACAGCCCTCACAGATACGCAGTATTTT
TRBV12-3/TRBV12-4	-	TRBJ2-5	TRBD1	CASSSTRTGRRETQYF	TGTGCCAGCAGTTCGACAAGGACAGGCCGGAGAGAGACCCAGTACTTC
TRBV2	many	TRBJ2-1	TRBD2	CASKLVASGPEQFF	TGTGCCAGCAAGTTAGTGGCTAGCGGGCCTGAGCAGTTCTTC
TRBV6-5	-	TRBJ2-2	-	CASSPLAGTNTGELFF	TGTGCCAGCAGTCCACTAGCCGGAACTAACACCGGGGAGCTGTTTTTT
TRBV18	many	TRBJ1-3	-	CASSPGHHPGNTIYF	TGTGCCAGCTCGCCGGGACACCACCCTGGAAACACCATATATTTT
TRBV6-1	many	TRBJ1-2	TRBD1	CASTLTGAVGGYTF	TGTGCCAGCACCCTAACAGGGGCAGTTGGTGGCTACACCTTC
TRBV6-5	few	TRBJ2-1	-	CASSYVAGHNEQFF	TGTGCCAGCAGTTACGTGGCAGGGCACAATGAGCAGTTCTTC
TRBV7-2	many	TRBJ2-2	TRBD2	CASSRGAGELFF	TGTGCCAGCAGCCGGGGGGCCGGGGAGCTGTTTTTT
TRBV29-1	many	TRBJ1-4	-	CSVASQGTNEKLFF	TGCAGCGTCGCCAGTCAGGGGACTAATGAAAAACTGTTTTTT
TRBV20-1	-	TRBJ2-1	TRBD2	CSASNRRTSGRSRFF	TGCAGTGCTAGTAATCGTCGGACTAGCGGGAGGTCCCGGTTCTTC
TRBV3-1	many	TRBJ1-3	-	CASSQVGTGFSGNTIYF	TGTGCCAGCAGCCAAGTGGGGACGGGATTCTCTGGAAACACCATATATTTT
TRBV7-8	-	TRBJ2-1	TRBD2	CASSPGTSGNEQFF	TGTGCCAGCAGCCCCGGGACTAGCGGGAATGAGCAGTTCTTC
TRBV21-1	few	TRBJ2-5	-	CASQTETEETQYF	TGTGCCAGCCAAACCGAGACGGAAGAGACCCAGTACTTC
TRBV20-1	many	TRBJ2-1	TRBD2	CSAISGGGLNEQFF	TGCAGTGCTATCTCCGGGGGGGGACTCAATGAGCAGTTCTTC
TRBV20-1	-	TRBJ2-6	-	CSAGSFGQGANVLTF	TGCAGTGCTGGCTCCTTCGGACAGGGGGCCAACGTCCTGACTTTC
TRBV18	many	TRBJ2-5	-	CASSPPTGQPSTQYF	TGTGCCAGCTCACCACCTACCGGACAGCCATCGACCCAGTACTTC
TRBV2	-	TRBJ1-5	TRBD1	CASTKFDRGLQPQHF	TGTGCCAGCACAAAGTTTGACAGGGGGCTCCAGCCCCAGCATTTT
TRBV7-2	many	TRBJ2-6	-	CASSLYWTTGANVLTF	TGTGCCAGCAGCTTATACTGGACGACTGGGGCCAACGTCCTGACTTTC
TRBV10-3	few	TRBJ2-1	TRBD1	CAISESRDRGNEQFF	TGTGCCATCAGTGAGTCCAGGGACAGGGGTAATGAGCAGTTCTTC
TRBV9	many	TRBJ2-6	-	CASSGQSGANVLTF	TGTGCCAGCAGCGGACAATCGGGGGCCAACGTCCTGACTTTC
TRBV4-1	many	TRBJ1-2	TRBD1	CASSQGSTGGTYGYTF	TGCGCCAGCAGCCAAGGGTCGACAGGGGGGACCTATGGCTACACCTTC
TRBV5-1	-	TRBJ1-1	-	CASSLDRGETEAFF	TGCGCCAGCAGCCTCGACCGGGGAGAGACTGAAGCTTTCTTT
TRBV20-1	-	TRBJ1-5	-	CSATGLSNQPQHF	TGCAGTGCTACAGGGTTAAGCAATCAGCCCCAGCATTTT
TRBV19	many	TRBJ1-2	-	CASSSRTDMGYGYTF	TGTGCCAGTAGTTCACGGACAGATATGGGCTATGGCTACACCTTC
TRBV20-1	many	TRBJ2-7	TRBD2	CSARDLQGLAGSGYEQYF	TGCAGTGCTAGAGACCTTCAAGGACTAGCGGGTTCGGGCTACGAGCAGTACTTC
TRBV19	many	TRBJ2-3	TRBD2	CASSLSGFDDTQYF	TGTGCCAGTAGTCTTAGCGGGTTCGACGATACGCAGTATTTT
TRBV5-4	-	TRBJ1-1	TRBD1	CASSTGVSTEAFF	TGTGCCAGCAGCACAGGGGTAAGCACTGAAGCTTTCTTT
TRBV18	few	TRBJ2-7	-	CASSPAGSPSYEQYF	TGTGCCAGCTCACCAGCCGGGAGCCCCTCCTACGAGCAGTACTTC
TRBV20-1	-	TRBJ2-3	TRBD2	CSARPYGGLAVGWDTQYF	TGCAGTGCTAGACCCTACGGGGGACTAGCGGTCGGCTGGGATACGCAGTATTTT
TRBV12-3/TRBV12-4	many	TRBJ2-3	TRBD2	CASGTLLLAGEADTQYF	TGTGCCAGCGGAACCCTCCTACTAGCGGGAGAGGCGGATACGCAGTATTTT
TRBV20-1	many	TRBJ2-5	-	CSADRDAGETQYF	TGCAGTGCTGACCGGGACGCAGGAGAGACCCAGTACTTC
TRBV14	few	TRBJ2-1	TRBD2	CASSQETLPYQLAGSYNEQFF	TGTGCCAGCAGCCAAGAGACCCTCCCTTACCAACTAGCGGGGTCCTACAATGAGCAGTTCTTC
TRBV19	few	TRBJ2-7	TRBD1	CASSGQGGPLYEQYF	TGTGCCAGTAGCGGACAGGGCGGGCCTCTCTACGAGCAGTACTTC
TRBV12-3/TRBV12-4	few	TRBJ1-1	TRBD1	CASSTWTGTAFF	TGTGCCAGCAGTACATGGACAGGGACGGCTTTCTTT
TRBV6-5	many	TRBJ2-7	-	CASSYSLSYEQYF	TGTGCCAGCAGTTACTCGTTGAGCTACGAGCAGTACTTC
TRBV28	-	TRBJ1-6	-	CASILETGGSPLHF	TGTGCCAGCATCCTTGAGACAGGCGGTTCACCCCTCCACTTT
TRBV11-2	many	TRBJ2-2	-	CASSPGDWQWNTGELFF	TGTGCCAGCAGCCCTGGGGACTGGCAGTGGAACACCGGGGAGCTGTTTTTT
TRBV11-3	many	TRBJ2-5	-	CASSLDRETQYF	TGTGCCAGCAGCTTAGATCGAGAGACCCAGTACTTC
TRBV4-1	-	TRBJ2-3	-	CASSQVSYEPSVKDTQYF	TGCGCCAGCAGCCAAGTGTCCTACGAGCCTAGCGTAAAAGATACGCAGTATTTT